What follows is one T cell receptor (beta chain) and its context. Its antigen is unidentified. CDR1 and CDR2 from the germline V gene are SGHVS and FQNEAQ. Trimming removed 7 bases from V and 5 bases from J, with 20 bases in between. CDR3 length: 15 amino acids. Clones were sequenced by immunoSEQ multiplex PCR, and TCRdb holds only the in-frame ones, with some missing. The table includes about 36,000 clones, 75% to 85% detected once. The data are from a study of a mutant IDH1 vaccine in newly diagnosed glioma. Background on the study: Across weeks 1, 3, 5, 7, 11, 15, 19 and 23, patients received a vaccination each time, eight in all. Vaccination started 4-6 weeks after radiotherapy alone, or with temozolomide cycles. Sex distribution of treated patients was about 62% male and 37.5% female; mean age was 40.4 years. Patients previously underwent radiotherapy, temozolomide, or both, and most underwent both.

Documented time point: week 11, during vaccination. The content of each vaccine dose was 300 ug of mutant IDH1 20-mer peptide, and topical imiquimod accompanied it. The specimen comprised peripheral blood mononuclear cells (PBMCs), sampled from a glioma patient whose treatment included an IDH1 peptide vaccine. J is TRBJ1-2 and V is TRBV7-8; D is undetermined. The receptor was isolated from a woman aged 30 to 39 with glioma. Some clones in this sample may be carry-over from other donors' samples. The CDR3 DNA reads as TGTGCCAGCATACCCGGACGCGGGGTGTGGTATGGCTACACCTTC. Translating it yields CASIPGRGVWYGYTF.